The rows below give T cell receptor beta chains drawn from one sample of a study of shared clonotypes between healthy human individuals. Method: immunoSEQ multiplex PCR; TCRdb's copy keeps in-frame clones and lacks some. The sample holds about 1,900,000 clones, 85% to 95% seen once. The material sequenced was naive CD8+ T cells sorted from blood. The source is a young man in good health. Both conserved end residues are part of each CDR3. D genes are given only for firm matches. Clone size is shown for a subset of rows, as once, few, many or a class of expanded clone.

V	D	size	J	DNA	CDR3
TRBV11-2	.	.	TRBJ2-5	TGTGCCAGCAGCTCAGACTCTCAAGAGACCCAGTACTTC	CASSSDSQETQYF
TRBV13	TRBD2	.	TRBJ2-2	TGTGCCAGCTCCTCGACGGGAGGGCCTTACACCGGGGAGCTGTTTTTT	CASSSTGGPYTGELFF
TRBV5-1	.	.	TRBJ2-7	TGCGCCAGCAGCTTGGCGGGGAGCTCCTACGAGCAGTACTTC	CASSLAGSSYEQYF
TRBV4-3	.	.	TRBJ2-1	TGCGCCAGCAGCCAAGGAATGGCAGGGGTCTCGCATGAGCAGTTCTTC	CASSQGMAGVSHEQFF
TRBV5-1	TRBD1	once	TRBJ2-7	TGCGCCAGCAGCCCTTTCGAGGGGACAGCCTCCTACGAGCAGTACTTC	CASSPFEGTASYEQYF
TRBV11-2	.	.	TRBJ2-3	TGTGCCAGCAGCTTAATGGGTAGGGCAGATACGCAGTATTTT	CASSLMGRADTQYF
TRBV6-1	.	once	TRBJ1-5	TGTGCCAGCAGTGAATGGGGCAGGGAGGGCCCCAATCAGCCCCAGCATTTT	CASSEWGREGPNQPQHF
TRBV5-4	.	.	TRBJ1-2	TGTGCCAGCAGGGGAGGGGACTATGGCTACACCTTC	CASRGGDYGYTF
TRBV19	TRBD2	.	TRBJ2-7	TGTGCCAGTAAGGCGCTAGCGGGAGGAGTGAACGAGCAGTACTTC	CASKALAGGVNEQYF
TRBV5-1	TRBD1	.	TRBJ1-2	TGCGCCAGCAGCTTGTCGGGGACAGGGGCCCTCTATGGCTACACCTTC	CASSLSGTGALYGYTF
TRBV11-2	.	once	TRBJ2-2	TGTGCCAGCAGCTTAGGGCCCAGCGCGAACACCGGGGAGCTGTTTTTT	CASSLGPSANTGELFF
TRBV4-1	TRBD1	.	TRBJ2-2	TGCGCCAGCAGCCGAGGACCCGGGACAGGGCAGGTAACACTCCCCGGGGAGCTGTTTTTT	CASSRGPGTGQVTLPGELFF
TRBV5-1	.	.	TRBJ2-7	TGCGCCAGCAGCGTTGGAGCAGGGGTCTTTGTCGAGCAGTACTTC	CASSVGAGVFVEQYF
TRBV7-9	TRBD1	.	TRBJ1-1	TGTGCCAGCAGCCCGACAGGGGGCCGCACTGAAGCTTTCTTT	CASSPTGGRTEAFF
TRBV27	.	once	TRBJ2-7	TGTGCCAGCAGTTTAGTAGGGGGCGGGGACTACGAGCAGTACTTC	CASSLVGGGDYEQYF
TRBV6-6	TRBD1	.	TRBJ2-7	TGTGCCAGCATTCCGACAGGGGGGTCAAAGTCCTACGAGCAGTACTTC	CASIPTGGSKSYEQYF
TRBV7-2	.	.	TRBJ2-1	TGTGCCAGCAGCTTAGCGTTGGCAGGCAACAATGAGCAGTTCTTC	CASSLALAGNNEQFF
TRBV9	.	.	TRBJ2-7	TGTGCCAGCAGCGCCGGGGTTGCCTACGAGCAGTACTTC	CASSAGVAYEQYF
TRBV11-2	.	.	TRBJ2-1	TGTGCCAGCAGCCCATACGCCGGGAAGTGGAGCTCCTACAATGAGCAGTTCTTC	CASSPYAGKWSSYNEQFF
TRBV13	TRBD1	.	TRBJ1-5	TGTGCCAGCAGCTCCAGGGGGGAACAGCCCCAGCATTTT	CASSSRGEQPQHF
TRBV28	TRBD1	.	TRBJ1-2	TGTGCCAGCGCCGTCAATGATCCGGGACAGGGCTCCTATGGCTACACCTTC	CASAVNDPGQGSYGYTF
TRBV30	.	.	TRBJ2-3	TGTGCCTGGAGTTTTTTGGACAGCACAGATACGCAGTATTTT	CAWSFLDSTDTQYF
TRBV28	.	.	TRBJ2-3	TGTGCCAGCAGTTTATGGCAGGCCGGCACAGATACGCAGTATTTT	CASSLWQAGTDTQYF
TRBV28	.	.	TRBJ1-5	TGTGCCAGCAGTTTAGAGGGGTGGAATCAGCCCCAGCATTTT	CASSLEGWNQPQHF
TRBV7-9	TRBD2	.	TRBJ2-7	TGTGCCAGCAGCTTAGGGAGCGGGAGGGGGATTTCCTACGAGCAGTACTTC	CASSLGSGRGISYEQYF
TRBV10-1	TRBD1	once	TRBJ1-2	TGCGCCAAAAAGGACAGGGGGCCTAAAAATAACTATGGCTACACCTTC	CAKKDRGPKNNYGYTF
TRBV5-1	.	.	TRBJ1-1	TGCGCCAGCGCGACCTCCTCCGGGGACGCTGAAGCTTTCTTT	CASATSSGDAEAFF
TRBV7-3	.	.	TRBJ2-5	TGTGCCAGCAGCTTAAAGGGAGACTATTTGGAGACCCAGTACTTC	CASSLKGDYLETQYF
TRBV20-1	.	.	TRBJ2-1	TGCAGTGCTAGAAACGCGGCGGAGCAGTTCTTC	CSARNAAEQFF